A selection of T cell receptor beta chains follows, all from one sample in a study of human T cells and chemical hapten exposure. TCRdb re-analysed the RACE reads in MiXCR, keeping a single row per CDR3 protein. The data show 300,000 to 450,000 distinct CDR3 sequences, roughly 4.6% seen once. The source material was whole blood, sampled in connection with sensitization to the hapten diphenylcyclopropenone (DPC). Receptors were obtained from a woman between 50 and 59 years old with alopecia areata. Some clones in this sample may be carry-over from other donors' samples. Both conserved end residues are part of each CDR3. Fields, in order: V gene, D gene, J gene, clone size, CDR3 protein, CDR3 DNA. D genes are given only for firm matches. A clone size is listed for some rows: how often the clone was seen (once, few, many), or a class if it is expanded.

TRBV29-1,NA,TRBJ2-2,few,CSVGREATGELFF,TGCAGCGTTGGAAGGGAAGCCACCGGGGAGCTGTTTTTT
TRBV18,NA,TRBJ1-2,few,CASSPAHEGSYGYTF,TGTGCCAGCTCCCCCGCCCATGAGGGGAGCTATGGCTACACCTTC
TRBV27,NA,TRBJ1-1,few,CASSLGSGAGAFF,TGTGCCAGCAGTTTAGGGTCAGGGGCCGGAGCTTTCTTT
TRBV25-1,TRBD2,TRBJ2-7,few,CASSQFTSGSEQYF,TGTGCCAGCAGCCAATTCACTAGCGGGAGTGAGCAGTACTTC
TRBV10-3,TRBD2,TRBJ2-3,many,CAITGTSGTDTQYF,TGTGCCATAACCGGGACTAGCGGGACAGATACGCAGTATTTT
TRBV5-1,TRBD2,TRBJ2-2,many,CASSSSGRNTGELFF,TGCGCCAGCAGTTCTAGCGGGAGGAACACCGGGGAGCTGTTTTTT
TRBV20-1,TRBD2,TRBJ2-5,many,CSASGTNQETQYF,TGCAGTGCTAGCGGGACTAACCAAGAGACCCAGTACTTC
TRBV29-1,NA,TRBJ2-1,many,CSVPTTSTYNEQFF,TGCAGCGTTCCAACCACAAGCACCTACAATGAGCAGTTCTTC
TRBV12-3/TRBV12-4,NA,TRBJ2-7,NA,CASGLSVGLTYEQYF,TGTGCCAGCGGTTTATCGGTAGGGTTGACCTACGAGCAGTACTTC
TRBV20-1,TRBD2,TRBJ2-1,many,CSARDPSGLEQFF,TGCAGTGCTAGAGATCCTAGCGGCCTTGAGCAGTTCTTC
TRBV4-3,NA,TRBJ2-7,NA,CASSQDPSFGGHEQYF,TGCGCCAGCAGCCAAGATCCCAGCTTTGGGGGGCACGAGCAGTACTTC
TRBV5-1,NA,TRBJ1-6,NA,CASSLAGRSPLHF,TGCGCCAGCAGCTTGGCCGGGCGCTCACCCCTCCACTTT
TRBV7-2,NA,TRBJ2-5,many,CASSLEKLQETQYF,TGTGCCAGCAGCTTAGAAAAGCTACAAGAGACCCAGTACTTC
TRBV29-1,NA,TRBJ2-2,once,CSGWVSGELFF,TGCAGCGGATGGGTGTCCGGGGAGCTGTTTTTT
TRBV9,NA,TRBJ2-3,few,CASSVAAGTGTDTQYF,TGTGCCAGCAGCGTAGCGGCAGGGACGGGCACAGATACGCAGTATTTT
TRBV19,NA,TRBJ2-1,NA,CASSKGGEQFF,TGTGCCAGTAGTAAGGGGGGTGAGCAGTTCTTC
TRBV20-1,NA,TRBJ2-3,NA,CSAWTSTDTQYF,TGCAGTGCTTGGACTAGCACAGATACGCAGTATTTT
TRBV30,NA,TRBJ2-2,NA,CAWSATRRNTGELFF,TGTGCCTGGAGTGCGACTAGGAGGAACACCGGGGAGCTGTTTTTT
TRBV5-1,TRBD1,TRBJ1-1,few,CASSALDRVAEAFF,TGCGCCAGCAGCGCCCTGGACAGGGTCGCTGAAGCTTTCTTT
TRBV6-5,TRBD2,TRBJ2-7,NA,CASSYSPVGGVYEQYF,TGTGCCAGCAGTTACTCGCCAGTGGGGGGGGTTTACGAGCAGTACTTC
TRBV6-5,TRBD1,TRBJ2-1,few,CATTPRDRGSYEQFF,TGTGCCACCACCCCCCGGGACAGGGGTTCTTATGAGCAGTTCTTC
TRBV6-6,NA,TRBJ1-1,few,CASSISVNTEAFF,TGTGCCAGCAGTATTTCGGTAAACACTGAAGCTTTCTTT
TRBV3-1,NA,TRBJ2-1,few,CASSQSSAPYNEQFF,TGTGCCAGCAGCCAATCTAGCGCTCCCTACAATGAGCAGTTCTTC
TRBV7-2,NA,TRBJ2-2,many,CASSLELGELFF,TGTGCCAGCAGCTTAGAACTCGGGGAGCTGTTTTTT
TRBV3-1,NA,TRBJ2-7,NA,CASSHVTEEQYF,TGTGCCAGCAGCCACGTGACAGAGGAGCAGTACTTC
TRBV20-1,TRBD2,TRBJ2-2,NA,CSAQIVGGAGELFF,TGCAGTGCCCAGATCGTGGGAGGGGCCGGGGAGCTGTTTTTT
TRBV5-1,NA,TRBJ1-1,few,CASSPTGGDTEAFF,TGCGCCAGCAGCCCCACCGGGGGCGACACTGAAGCTTTCTTT
TRBV7-2,NA,TRBJ2-3,few,CASSPAGVQRDTQYF,TGTGCCAGCAGCCCCGCCGGGGTCCAAAGGGATACGCAGTATTTT
TRBV18,NA,TRBJ2-4,many,CASSPSSELAKNIQYF,TGTGCCAGCTCACCGAGTTCAGAACTAGCCAAAAACATTCAGTACTTC
TRBV18,NA,TRBJ2-3,NA,CASSEPPSDTQYF,TGTGCCAGCTCCGAACCGCCCTCAGATACGCAGTATTTT
TRBV5-8,NA,TRBJ1-1,NA,CASPAWAGLNTEAFF,TGTGCCAGTCCAGCTTGGGCAGGCTTGAACACTGAAGCTTTCTTT
TRBV28,NA,TRBJ2-7,NA,CASSLLESYEQYF,TGTGCCAGCAGTTTATTGGAGTCCTACGAGCAGTACTTC
TRBV2,TRBD1,TRBJ1-1,NA,CAIPTDRGNTEAFF,TGTGCCATCCCGACGGACAGGGGGAACACTGAAGCTTTCTTT
TRBV13,NA,TRBJ1-6,few,CASSSNTDGGYNSPLHF,TGTGCCAGCAGCTCAAATACGGACGGAGGATATAATTCACCCCTCCACTTT
TRBV28,TRBD1,TRBJ1-2,many,CASSLGQSRNYGYTF,TGTGCCAGCAGCCTGGGACAGAGTCGTAACTATGGCTACACCTTC
TRBV28,NA,TRBJ2-7,NA,CASSLIRVLGEQYF,TGTGCCAGCAGTTTAATCAGGGTACTAGGCGAGCAGTACTTC
TRBV29-1,NA,TRBJ2-5,NA,CSVPGDLAETQYF,TGCAGCGTTCCCGGGGACCTAGCAGAGACCCAGTACTTC
TRBV3-1,NA,TRBJ2-7,NA,CASSQVGGVRGEQYF,TGTGCCAGCAGCCAAGTTGGAGGGGTCCGGGGAGAGCAGTACTTC
TRBV29-1,NA,TRBJ2-2,many,CSVASSNTGELFF,TGCAGCGTTGCGTCCTCGAACACCGGGGAGCTGTTTTTT
TRBV3-1,TRBD2,TRBJ2-7,NA,CASTSGGYEQYF,TGTGCCAGCACTAGCGGGGGGTACGAGCAGTACTTC
TRBV30,NA,TRBJ1-1,few,CAWSDPPPGLNTEAFF,TGTGCCTGGAGCGACCCCCCCCCCGGGCTGAACACTGAAGCTTTCTTT
TRBV6-2/TRBV6-3,TRBD1,TRBJ2-2,many,CASSTGQANTGELFF,TGTGCCAGCAGTACCGGACAGGCGAACACCGGGGAGCTGTTTTTT
TRBV11-2,NA,TRBJ2-5,many,CASSLGPGQETQYF,TGTGCCAGCAGCTTGGGTCCAGGGCAAGAGACCCAGTACTTC
TRBV3-1,NA,TRBJ1-1,NA,CASSQGANPEAFF,TGTGCCAGCAGCCAAGGCGCGAACCCTGAAGCTTTCTTT
TRBV15,TRBD2,TRBJ2-2,few,CATSTGTSGLPNTGELFF,TGTGCCACCAGCACCGGGACTAGCGGGCTCCCGAACACCGGGGAGCTGTTTTTT
TRBV6-5,NA,TRBJ2-3,NA,CASLGGDTQYF,TGTGCCAGCCTGGGGGGAGATACGCAGTATTTT
TRBV7-2,TRBD2,TRBJ2-3,few,CASSLYSGGDEWTDTQYF,TGTGCCAGCAGCTTATACAGCGGGGGTGATGAGTGGACAGATACGCAGTATTTT
TRBV20-1,NA,TRBJ2-7,many,CSAVGRDGTYEQYF,TGCAGTGCCGTTGGGCGGGACGGAACCTACGAGCAGTACTTC
TRBV11-2,TRBD2,TRBJ2-1,NA,CASRQKGTPELAGGSVGNEQFF,TGTGCCAGCAGACAAAAGGGGACTCCGGAACTAGCGGGAGGCTCCGTCGGTAATGAGCAGTTCTTC
TRBV7-2,NA,TRBJ1-5,few,CASSLAWNQPQHF,TGTGCCAGCAGCTTAGCATGGAATCAGCCCCAGCATTTT